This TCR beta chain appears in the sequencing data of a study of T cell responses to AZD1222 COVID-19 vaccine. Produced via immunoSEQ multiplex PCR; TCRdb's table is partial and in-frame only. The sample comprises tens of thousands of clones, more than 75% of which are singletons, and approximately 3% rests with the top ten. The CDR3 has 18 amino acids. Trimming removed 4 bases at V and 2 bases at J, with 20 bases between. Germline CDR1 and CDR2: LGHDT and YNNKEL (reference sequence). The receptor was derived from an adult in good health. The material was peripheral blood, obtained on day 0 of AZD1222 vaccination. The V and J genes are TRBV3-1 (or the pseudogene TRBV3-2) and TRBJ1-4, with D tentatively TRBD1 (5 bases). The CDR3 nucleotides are TGTGCCAGCAGCCCCCTTGGTCAGGGAGGAACTACTAATGAAAAACTGTTTTTT. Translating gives CASSPLGQGGTTNEKLFF.